This T cell receptor beta chain appears in the sequencing data of a study of blood T cell repertoires in COVID-19 (dated by TCRdb to about 2020). Regarding the complete study: The collaborator samples originated in the United States, Italy and Spain and spanned the acute and convalescent phases of COVID-19. The prospective study material was composed of cDNA or gDNA derived from T cells, B-cell-depleted T cells, or PBMCs. The sample metadata nearly always contained a de-identified subject ID, COVID-19 status, age in years and sex. HLA class I and class II types, where available, came from metadata supplied by the sample provider rather than from assay-based typing. The samples were drawn from two sources: the first 160 participants of the ongoing ImmuneRACE study, and 1,200 or so subjects contributed by 6 global collaborators. Deeply sampled blood TCRbeta repertoires from subjects exposed to, actively infected with, or recovered from COVID-19 were included in the dataset. The repertoires were released in a freely available public database intended as a resource for research on the immune response to SARS-CoV-2. The paper as a whole reports these results and caveats: The amount of clinical and demographic metadata varied by source and participant and was provided uncurated.

The cysteine opens and the phenylalanine closes a CDR3 of 15 amino acids. CDR3 DNA only is kept here, 45 bases in frame from base 1. Regarding this clone: Its antigen is currently not known. No much larger clonotype is one base removed from it; base qualities were not supplied.

TCRbeta CDR3 regions were amplified from genomic DNA using the immunoSEQ Assay, a bias-controlled multiplex PCR. Processing in the source paper ran as follows. Nucleated cell counts per sample were estimated from amplification of reference gene primers within the assay. To quantify the absolute abundance of each unique TCRbeta CDR3 rearrangement, sequence reads were collapsed and filtered. Productive Simpson clonality was computed per sample as the square root of Simpson's diversity index over productive rearrangements. The table comes from immuneACCESS by way of TCRdb, which keeps in-frame sequences with V and J called. Part of the clones is missing from these tables; in studies checked, under half for an unresolved V gene and the rest for unknown reasons. V, J and clone size are taken as reported in that table, and D and trimming were inferred from the DNA itself. This sample has more than 250,000 clones in its table, and approximately 85% of those were observed once. The ten largest clonotypes hold 5% to 6.5% of the sample.

Whole blood was collected in K2EDTA tubes by collaborating institutions according to the institutions' own protocols. For TCRbeta analysis, collaborator samples were shipped as frozen whole blood, as isolated PBMCs, or as DNA extracted from either sample type. The TCR comes from a man in his fifties or sixties with active or convalescent COVID-19. Material: peripheral blood. Recombination connected TRBV21-1 to TRBJ2-1; TRBD2 reflects the table's D call only, with no check against the DNA. TRBV21-1 is given as a pseudogene. The CDR3 here reads CASSGGGVRYNEQFF. The bases are TGTGCCAGCAGCGGGGGAGGGGTCCGCTACAATGAGCAGTTCTTC.